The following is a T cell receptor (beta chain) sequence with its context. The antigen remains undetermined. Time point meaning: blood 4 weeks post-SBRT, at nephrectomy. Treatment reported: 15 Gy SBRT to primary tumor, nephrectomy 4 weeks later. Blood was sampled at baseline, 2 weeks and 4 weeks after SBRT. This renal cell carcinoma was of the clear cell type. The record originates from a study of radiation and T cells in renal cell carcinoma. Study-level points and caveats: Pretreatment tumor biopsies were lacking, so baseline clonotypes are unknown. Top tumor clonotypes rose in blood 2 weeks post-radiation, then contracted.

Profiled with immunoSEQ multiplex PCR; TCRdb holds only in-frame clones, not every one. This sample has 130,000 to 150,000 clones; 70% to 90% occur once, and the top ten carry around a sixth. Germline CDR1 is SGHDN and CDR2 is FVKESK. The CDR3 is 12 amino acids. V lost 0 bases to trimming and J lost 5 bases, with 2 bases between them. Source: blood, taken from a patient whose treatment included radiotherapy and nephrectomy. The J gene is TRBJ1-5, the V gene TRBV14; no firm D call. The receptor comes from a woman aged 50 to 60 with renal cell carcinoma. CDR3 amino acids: CASSQEDQPQHF. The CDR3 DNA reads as TGTGCCAGCAGCCAAGAAGATCAGCCCCAGCATTTT.